Below, 14 T cell receptor beta chains from the same sample are listed, as sequenced in a study of blood T cell repertoires in COVID-19. This table comes from immunoSEQ multiplex PCR, and its TCRdb copy is limited to in-frame clones, with some not included. Here the sample spans about 130,000 clones, 65% to 85% being singletons. The sequenced sample consisted of peripheral blood. These receptors were taken from a young man with COVID-19, enrolled during active disease.

The rearrangement links TRBV19 to TRBJ1-1; no clear D. V was trimmed by 3 bases and J by 9 bases, leaving 11 bases between them. Germline V gives CDR1 LNHDA, CDR2 SQIVND (reference sequence). This CDR3 region has 12 residues. The CDR3 here is CASSIPNAKAFF. The CDR3 DNA is TGTGCCAGTAGTATTCCAAACGCTAAAGCTTTCTTT.

V gene TRBV12-5 combines with J gene TRBJ2-5, with 8 positions matching TRBD1. Germline CDR1 and CDR2: LGHNT and FRNRAP. This CDR3 is built from 15 residues. V gave up 4 bases and J gave up 5 bases; unmatched junction bases: 9. The CDR3 here is CASGSSPGGSETQYF. Here the CDR3 DNA reads TGTGCTAGTGGTTCCTCCCCAGGGGGCAGTGAGACCCAGTACTTC.

The chain couples TRBV29-1 to TRBJ1-4; 10 positions agree with TRBD1. CDR3 length: 15 residues. In germline, CDR1 is SQVTM, CDR2 ANQGSEA. The V gene end was trimmed by 7 bases and the J gene end by 6 bases; junction bases not matched to a gene: 11. The CDR3 protein is CSARDRGREDEKLFF. The CDR3 bases are TGCAGCGCGAGAGACAGGGGGCGCGAAGATGAAAAACTGTTTTTT.

The V gene is TRBV18, the J gene TRBJ1-6, with TRBD1 identical over 7 bases. Per the germline V gene, CDR1 is KGHSH and CDR2 is LQKENI. The junction had 2 bases not matched to a gene; V was cut back by 2 bases and J by 7 bases. The CDR3 is 14 amino acids. The CDR3 region is CASSPTGENSPLHF. DNA for the CDR3: TGTGCCAGCTCACCAACAGGGGAAAATTCACCCCTCCACTTT.

This clone showed up just a few times. This rearrangement joins TRBV27 to TRBJ2-1, with 7 nucleotides matching TRBD2. The CDR3 is made up of 15 amino acids. J gave up 2 bases and V 4 bases, and 5 bases lay outside the gene matches. The V gene's germline CDR1 is MNHEY and CDR2 SMNVEV (reference sequence). The CDR3 DNA follows: TGTGCCAGCAGTTGGGTGGGAGGGCCCTACAATGAGCAGTTCTTC. This translates into CASSWVGGPYNEQFF.

There are a few counts of this clone. The chain combines TRBV10-3 with TRBJ1-6, with D possibly being TRBD1 (5 bases). Deletions cut 4 bases from V and 8 bases from J, with 15 bases between. Germline V CDR1 and CDR2: ENHRY, SYGVKD. The CDR3 sequence is 15 residues long. CDR3 nucleotides: TGTGCCATCAGTGGGCAAACATCCAGGGATTCACCCCTCCACTTT. Translation: CAISGQTSRDSPLHF.

This chain uses TRBV5-1 with TRBJ1-1, with D tentatively TRBD1 (5 bases). CDR3 size: 12 residues. Germline V gene lookup returns CDR1 SGHRS and CDR2 YFSETQ. V lost 1 base and J 7 bases, leaving 8 bases between the germline ends. This CDR3 reads CASSLNRGEAFF. The CDR3 coding sequence is TGCGCCAGCAGCTTGAATAGGGGTGAAGCTTTCTTT.

This chain links TRBV30 with TRBJ2-7; maybe TRBD2 (5 bases). Germline CDR1 and CDR2: GTSNPN and SVGIG (reference sequence). This CDR3 is built from 11 residues. V dropped 5 bases and J dropped 6 bases, with 11 bases sitting between them. The CDR3 DNA sequence: TGTGCCTGGGCACTAGTAGGCGAGCAGTACTTC. Encoded protein: CAWALVGEQYF.

The chain employs TRBV9 and TRBJ1-4; unclear D gene. Per the germline V gene, CDR1 is SGDLS and CDR2 is YYNGEE. The CDR3 has 15 residues. With 3 bases removed from V and 2 bases from J, the gap between germline ends came to 11 bases. CDR3 amino acids: CASSGPGRTNEKLFF. CDR3 DNA sequence: TGTGCCAGCAGCGGACCGGGAAGGACTAATGAAAAACTGTTTTTT.

The chain couples TRBV4-1 to TRBJ2-3, with 9 bases lining up with TRBD2. The junction had 5 bases not matched to a gene; V was cut back by 4 bases and J by 0 bases. Germline V gene sequence: CDR1 MGHRA, CDR2 YSYEKL. This CDR3 has 16 residues. DNA of the CDR3: TGCGCCAGCAGCCTAACTAGCGGGTGGAGCACAGATACGCAGTATTTT. This encodes CASSLTSGWSTDTQYF.

The rearrangement links TRBV13 to TRBJ1-6; 10 bases line up with TRBD1. The CDR3 consists of 16 residues. After removal of 5 bases from V and 8 bases from J, the junction contained 9 bases not matched to a gene. CDR1 is PRHDT and CDR2 is FYEKMQ in the germline V gene (reference sequence). CDR3 loop: CASSDRDRGVDSPLHF. In DNA form, the CDR3 reads TGTGCCAGCAGCGACCGGGACAGGGGTGTTGATTCACCCCTCCACTTT.

This chain connects TRBV28 to TRBJ2-7, with 11 bases aligning to TRBD2. The CDR3 length is 16 residues. The V gene's germline CDR1 is MDHEN and CDR2 SYDVKM. Trimming removed 4 bases from V and 3 bases from J; junction bases left unmatched: 8. The CDR3 loop is CASSSPTSGGFYEQYF. As DNA, the CDR3 is TGTGCCAGCAGTTCCCCAACTAGCGGGGGTTTCTACGAGCAGTACTTC.

The chain recombines TRBV4-1 with TRBJ1-2; 7 bases fit TRBD1. The V gene's germline CDR1 is MGHRA and CDR2 YSYEKL. The junction had 11 bases not matched to a gene; V was cut back by 3 bases and J by 4 bases. This CDR3 is built from 16 residues. The DNA for the CDR3 is TGCGCCAGCAGCCACATCCGGGACAGTAATCCCTATGGCTACACCTTC. Its protein is CASSHIRDSNPYGYTF.

The V call is TRBV27, the J call TRBJ1-1; TRBD1 aligns across 8 bases. The germline V gene has CDR1 MNHEY and CDR2 SMNVEV (reference sequence). The trim removed 2 bases at V and 3 bases at J, leaving 5 bases unmatched. The CDR3 is 15 amino acids. The CDR3 sequence: CASSLKDRADTEAFF. CDR3 nucleotide sequence: TGTGCCAGCAGTTTAAAGGACAGGGCGGACACTGAAGCTTTCTTT.